This T cell receptor (beta chain) was sequenced during a study of cytomegalovirus exposure and HLA in healthy donors. Whole-study results and caveats: TCR beta sequences reportedly predicted most subjects' HLA-A and HLA-B alleles accurately.

Researchers ran the PCR with 60 Vbeta and 13 Jbeta primers. Assay used: immunoSEQ multiplex PCR; TCRdb lists only in-frame clones, some missing. The sample records 150,000 to 200,000 clones, roughly 80% being singletons. The CDR3 length is 15 residues. The germline V gene has CDR1 MNHEY and CDR2 SMNVEV (reference sequence). The V and J ends lost 3 bases and 4 bases respectively, with 15 bases between them. On this clone: The antigen is not known.

The rearrangement links TRBV27 to TRBJ1-1; perhaps TRBD1 as D (5 bases). The sample taken for sequencing was PBMCs. This TCR was sampled from a human donor in good health. CDR3 sequence (DNA): TGTGCCAGCAGTTTGTCCGCCGGGGGGTCCACTGAAGCTTTCTTT. This translates into CASSLSAGGSTEAFF.